Given below is one T cell receptor beta chain in context. Its antigen remains undetermined. The sample holds no much larger clone one base away, and base qualities are not on file. The record originates from a study of T cell repertoires in cytomegalovirus infection (dated by TCRdb to the late 2010s). About the investigation overall: Donor HLA type was relevant to the analysis, because carriage of CMV infection together with the matching HLA type was indicated by public TCR beta signatures. Results the study describes overall, beyond this receptor: Carriers of CMV infection plus the relevant HLA type were discriminated by the cumulative frequency of public TCR beta family members in the study cohort and in an independent roughly 370-donor cohort. The ex vivo response was dominated by HLA-C-restricted CMV-specific TCR beta clonotypes, and the single most frequent clonotype in two of eight donors was supplied by these HLA-C-restricted clonotypes.

The sequencing machine was an Illumina HiSeq 1500. TCRdb reprocessing: public reads trimmed at Q25 with fastp, clones called with MiXCR, in-frame beta chains kept. Each CDR3 protein gets just one entry, which takes the most common genes and DNA from the rows behind it. Here the sample has more than 350,000 distinct CDR3 sequences; roughly a third occur a single time. The ten largest clonotypes hold about an eighth of the sample. This receptor was obtained from a human donor in good health (CMV status not recorded). Some clones in this sample may be carry-over from other donors' samples. The material sequenced was PBMCs.

The CDR3 corresponds to CASSPRRISGTSDNEQFF. The DNA sequence is given as TGTGCCAGCAGTCCCAGACGGATATCCGGGACAAGCGACAATGAGCAGTTCTTC. Recombination joined TRBV6-2 or TRBV6-3 with TRBJ2-1; a tentative D match to TRBD1 spans 6 bases. V loses 5 bases, J loses 5 bases, and the germline ends lie 25 bases apart. The CDR3 covers 18 residues, taking in both the cysteine and the phenylalanine. The DNA shown is the 54-base CDR3, in frame from base 1. The germline V gene yields MNHEY for CDR1 and SVGEGT for CDR2.